The 19 T cell receptor beta chains in this list originate from one sample, sequenced in a study of cytomegalovirus exposure and HLA in healthy donors. PCR used 60 Vbeta primers and 13 Jbeta primers. Method: immunoSEQ multiplex PCR; TCRdb's copy keeps in-frame clones and lacks some. This sample carries 190,000 or so clones, 75% to 90% of them seen once, and the ten largest clones take roughly 1.5%. The source material was PBMCs. The receptors come from a man aged 50-59 years in good health and CMV-seronegative.

On this clone: The identical CDR3 is also encoded by other nucleotide sequences in the sample. CDR3 bases: TGTGCCAGCAGCCGAACAGGGGGCACTGAAGCTTTCTTT. Its translation: CASSRTGGTEAFF. V gene TRBV7-9 combines with J gene TRBJ1-1; 8 nucleotides agree with TRBD1. CDR1 SEHNR and CDR2 FQNEAQ come from the germline V gene (reference sequence). The V and J ends lost 5 bases and 4 bases, in that order; junction bases with no gene match: 3. The CDR3 runs 13 residues.

V usage is TRBV6-5 and J usage is TRBJ2-7, with D possibly TRBD1 on 6 matching bases. Germline V lookup: CDR1 MNHEY, CDR2 SVGAGI. Deletions cut 4 bases from V and 2 bases from J, with 15 bases between. The length of the CDR3 is 15 residues. CDR3 in DNA: TGTGCCAGCAGTTCCCAGGGGAAGGCCCCCTACGAGCAGTACTTC. Translating gives CASSSQGKAPYEQYF.

This sequence joins TRBV14 and TRBJ2-3; TRBD2 might be the D (6 bases). The CDR3 length is 14 residues. CDR1 is SGHDN and CDR2 is FVKESK in the germline V gene. The V and J ends lost 3 bases and 4 bases respectively, with 11 bases between them. As DNA, the CDR3 is TGTGCCAGCAGCCAGGGGGGAGACTCAGATACGCAGTATTTT. Translating gives CASSQGGDSDTQYF.

This sequence joins TRBV28 and TRBJ2-7, with D hard to call. With 5 bases removed from V and 7 bases from J, the gap between germline ends came to 12 bases. Looked up from germline, CDR1 is MDHEN and CDR2 is SYDVKM. The CDR3 is 12 amino acids. As DNA, the CDR3 is TGTGCCAGCAGTCCGCCCAGATGGGAGCAGTACTTC. This translates into CASSPPRWEQYF.

The chain employs TRBV9 and TRBJ1-2, with TRBD1 matching over 8 bases. J was trimmed by 4 bases and V by 2 bases; bases with no gene match: 7. Germline values: CDR1 SGDLS, CDR2 YYNGEE. The CDR3 contains 15 residues. The CDR3 DNA follows: TGTGCCAGCAGCGTTAATCCAGGGGGCAGCTATGGCTACACCTTC. This sequence encodes CASSVNPGGSYGYTF.

This clone was recorded a few times. This rearrangement joins TRBV2 to TRBJ1-5, with TRBD1 identical over 7 bases. The V segment lost 4 bases and the J segment 3 bases; nucleotides outside the gene matches: 6. This CDR3 spans 15 amino acids. The germline CDR1 and CDR2 sequences are SNHLY and FYNNEI. The CDR3 DNA follows: TGTGCCAGCAGTGGGGACAGCCGAACCAATCAGCCCCAGCATTTT. This sequence encodes CASSGDSRTNQPQHF. Filled out from reference TRBV2 and TRBJ1-5, the complete variable domain reads EPEVTQTPSHQVTQMGQEVILRCVPISNHLYFYWYRQILGQKVEFLVSFYNNEISEKSEIFDDQFSVERPDGSNFTLKIRSTKLEDSAMYFCASSGDSRTNQPQHFGDGTRLSIL.

The rearrangement joins TRBV4-2 to TRBJ1-2, with D unresolved. The V end was cut by 3 bases, the J end by 2 bases, with 16 bases between. The V gene's germline CDR1 is LGHNA and CDR2 YNFKEQ. This CDR3 comprises 16 residues. CDR3 bases: TGTGCCAGCAGCCAGCAAACGGGGTTTGGGAACTATGGCTACACCTTC. Protein product: CASSQQTGFGNYGYTF.

This chain connects TRBV27 to TRBJ2-5; 7 positions match TRBD1. The J call is doubtful: the DNA matches TRBJ2-7 better. From germline, CDR1 is MNHEY and CDR2 SMNVEV (reference sequence). This CDR3 contains 14 residues. The DNA for the CDR3 is TGTGCCAGCAGTTTAGGGACAGCAACCTACGAGCAGTACTTC. This codes for CASSLGTATYEQYF.

This rearrangement joins TRBV9 to TRBJ2-7, with a weak D call TRBD2 (7 bases). The CDR3 is 16 amino acids. V lost 0 bases to trimming and J lost 6 bases, with 19 bases between them. Germline assignment: CDR1 SGDLS and CDR2 YYNGEE. CDR3 in amino acids: CASSVVGGALRSEQYF. The DNA of the CDR3 is TGTGCCAGCAGCGTAGTAGGGGGGGCGCTAAGGTCCGAGCAGTACTTC.

The V and J genes are TRBV18 and TRBJ1-6; D perhaps matches TRBD1 (6 bases). Germline V gene lookup returns CDR1 KGHSH and CDR2 LQKENI. This CDR3 is built from 15 residues. Trimming stripped 2 bases from V and 10 bases from J, with 15 bases between. The CDR3 nucleotides are TGTGCCAGCTCACCAGACCACAGGGAGGGCTCACCCCTCCACTTT. It codes for CASSPDHREGSPLHF.

The V call is TRBV4-1, the J call TRBJ1-5; maybe TRBD1 (5 bases). V dropped 1 base and J dropped 2 bases, with 18 bases sitting between them. The CDR3 is made up of 18 amino acids. Germline V gives CDR1 MGHRA, CDR2 YSYEKL. CDR3 coding DNA: TGCGCCAGCAGCCAAGCCCTGATGGGGGGAAGTGGCAATCAGCCCCAGCATTTT. Translation: CASSQALMGGSGNQPQHF.

In this sample, this clone turned up a few times. The gene calls are TRBV5-1 and TRBJ1-1, with D unresolved. The germline V gene has CDR1 SGHRS and CDR2 YFSETQ. This CDR3 region has 13 residues. V was pared by 4 bases and J by 1 base, with 8 bases between. The CDR3 nucleotides are TGCGCCAGCAGCCCCGCGGAGAACACTGAAGCTTTCTTT. Encoded protein: CASSPAENTEAFF.

The V and J genes are TRBV6-5 and TRBJ1-2; D not certain. The CDR3 is 13 amino acids. Per the germline V gene, CDR1 is MNHEY and CDR2 is SVGAGI. Trimming left V 7 bases short and J 7 bases short, with 16 bases between. The chain's CDR3 is CASTVEGFGGYTF. As DNA, the CDR3 is TGTGCCAGCACCGTAGAGGGTTTCGGTGGCTACACCTTC.

This chain links TRBV5-4 with TRBJ2-2, with TRBD2 matching over 10 bases. Germline lookup yields CDR1 SGHNT and CDR2 YYREEE (reference sequence). There are 16 residues in the CDR3. J gave up 1 base and V 4 bases, and 4 bases lay outside the gene matches. CDR3 sequence reads: CASSTRTSGNTGELFF. The CDR3, as DNA: TGTGCCAGCAGCACCCGGACTAGCGGGAACACCGGGGAGCTGTTTTTT.

Points on this clone: At one end the junction does not follow the germline gene, possibly because of a read error. This rearrangement joins TRBV7-9 to TRBJ2-5; TRBD1 matches 7 bases. The CDR3 is made up of 14 amino acids. Looked up from germline, CDR1 is SEHNR and CDR2 is FQNEAQ (reference sequence). CDR3 nucleotides: TGTTCCAGCAGCTTCCACAGGGGAGAAGAGACCCAGTACTTC. Translating gives CSSSFHRGEETQYF.

The rearrangement links TRBV5-6 to TRBJ1-2, with D perhaps TRBD1 (6 bases). The length of the CDR3 is 17 residues. V shed 4 bases and J shed 6 bases, with 25 bases lying between them. Germline CDR1 is SGHDT and CDR2 is YYEEEE. The CDR3: CASSQVGARQDLHGYTF. For the CDR3, the DNA is TGTGCCAGCAGCCAGGTGGGGGCAAGACAGGATCTCCATGGCTACACCTTC.

The chain is built from TRBV2 and TRBJ1-5; D not resolved. Germline-derived CDR1 and CDR2 are SNHLY and FYNNEI. Trimming removed 1 base from V and 6 bases from J, with 10 bases in between. The CDR3 sequence is 14 residues long. The CDR3 DNA reads TGTGCCAGCAGTGAAGACCAGGTACCTCAGCCCCAGCATTTT. It yields the protein CASSEDQVPQPQHF.

The rearrangement uses TRBV6-5 and TRBJ1-2, with D hard to call. The CDR3 covers 13 residues. The germline V and J ends were trimmed by 5 bases and 4 bases, with 11 bases remaining between them. The germline CDR1 and CDR2 sequences are MNHEY and SVGAGI. DNA for the CDR3: TGTGCCAGCAGTATGTCGTCCCCCTATGGCTACACCTTC. Its translation is CASSMSSPYGYTF.

The chain joins TRBV7-3 to TRBJ1-2; unclear D gene. Trimming took off 1 base at V and 4 bases at J, with 10 bases between the two ends. Germline V CDR1 and CDR2: SGHTA, FQGTGA. The CDR3 contains 14 residues. The CDR3 is CASSLNREGYGYTF. The CDR3 DNA reads TGTGCCAGCAGCTTAAACCGGGAGGGCTATGGCTACACCTTC.